Listed below are T cell receptor beta chains from one sample, sequenced in a study of blood T cell repertoires in COVID-19. Clones were sequenced by immunoSEQ multiplex PCR, and TCRdb holds only the in-frame ones, with some missing. This sample has roughly 150,000 clones; around 81% occur once, and the top ten carry approximately 8%. Sequencing was carried out using peripheral blood. The receptor set was obtained from a woman older than 75 with COVID-19, enrolled during active disease. The CDR3 runs from the conserved cysteine through the conserved F or W. Expanded clones get a size class; other rows say once, few or many, or leave the size out.

clone size,V gene,J gene,CDR3 protein
once,TRBV18,TRBJ2-7,CASTEGAGTTYEQYF
NA,TRBV5-1,TRBJ2-1,CASSLQPTGNEQFF
NA,TRBV25-1,TRBJ1-1,CASRETGNTEAFF
NA,TRBV9,TRBJ1-4,CASSPRQGTNEKLFF
few,TRBV18,TRBJ1-1,CASSPVLWMAKPGEAFF
NA,TRBV5-5,TRBJ1-5,CASSLAGNQPQHF
NA,TRBV3-1/TRBV3-2,TRBJ2-7,CASSPGLAGGEQYF
NA,TRBV29-1,TRBJ2-7,CSVRTGTYEQYF
NA,TRBV5-1,TRBJ2-5,CASSSASGGALETQYF
NA,TRBV9,TRBJ2-1,CASSPWGGSSHNEQFF
once,TRBV5-1,TRBJ2-7,CASSLDPLVGYAYEQYF
few,TRBV11-2,TRBJ2-6,CASSFGYSGANVLTF
few,TRBV7-2,TRBJ1-2,CASSPRPHRGEVGYTF
NA,TRBV24-1,TRBJ2-2,CATQKDRGYTGELFF
NA,TRBV12-3/TRBV12-4,TRBJ2-7,CASSQNSYEQYF
NA,TRBV18,TRBJ1-1,CASSPPTGVHTEAFF
NA,TRBV9,TRBJ2-3,CASSDDRASTDTQYF
few,TRBV5-1,TRBJ1-4,CASSLATGTAEKLFF
once,TRBV5-6,TRBJ2-2,CASSPGVGELFF
NA,TRBV28,TRBJ1-5,CASSLYGISNQPQHF
NA,TRBV25-1,TRBJ2-7,CASSELYSSYEQYF
once,TRBV11-2,TRBJ1-2,CASSPGPDRLLGYTF
once,TRBV12-2,TRBJ1-4,CASRLDRHVRGDEKLFF
NA,TRBV2,TRBJ1-6,CASRATGSSYNSPLHF
NA,TRBV19,TRBJ1-2,CASIGTSGQLYGYTF
NA,TRBV24-1,TRBJ2-1,CATSRSGGYYNEQFF
NA,TRBV15,TRBJ2-1,CATSRANEQFF
NA,TRBV6-6,TRBJ1-5,CASSGGTGRAQPQHF
NA,TRBV28,TRBJ2-2,CASSSPGLATNTGELFF
NA,TRBV20-1,TRBJ2-7,CSARARWEQYF
NA,TRBV3-1/TRBV3-2,TRBJ1-2,CASSLLRTGSYGYTF
NA,TRBV9,TRBJ1-1,CASSVVDRGYAEAFF
once,TRBV24-1,TRBJ2-5,CATSDPASGRGETQYF
NA,TRBV28,TRBJ1-5,CASRPRGRSNQPQHF
NA,TRBV9,TRBJ1-4,CASSRQLDEKLFF
NA,TRBV19,TRBJ2-3,CASSPGGGADTQYF
NA,TRBV29-1,TRBJ1-2,CSARVRTGAVDYGYTF
NA,TRBV5-1,TRBJ2-2,CASSPGGPNTGELFF
NA,TRBV5-1,TRBJ2-2,CASTPGDTTGELFF
NA,TRBV6-6,TRBJ2-3,CASSSASGANSITQYF
NA,TRBV6-1,TRBJ1-4,CASSEAGTGGSLGRLFF
NA,TRBV19,TRBJ1-5,CASSIGWGRGNQPQHF
NA,TRBV27,TRBJ2-7,CASRTGGSHFYEQYF
NA,TRBV10-3,TRBJ2-3,CAISESRGTDTQYF
NA,TRBV15,TRBJ1-1,CATSRDLGDTEAFF
NA,TRBV5-1,TRBJ1-1,CASSYRRGDTEAFF
NA,TRBV3-1/TRBV3-2,TRBJ2-7,CASSQEGGRVGEQYF
NA,TRBV28,TRBJ2-3,CASTSAAGLVQYF
NA,TRBV6-6,TRBJ1-4,CASSPPWRVGEKLFF
NA,TRBV4-1,TRBJ1-3,CASSQLVGVGNTIYF
few,TRBV3-1/TRBV3-2,TRBJ1-5,CASSPRGGSDQPQHF
NA,TRBV5-6,TRBJ2-7,CATSQWGTGTYEQYF
NA,TRBV7-9,TRBJ2-3,CASSPLSDTQYF
NA,TRBV4-2,TRBJ2-6,CASSQQGPGANVLTF
NA,TRBV6-5,TRBJ1-6,CASSYSRPRQGSPLHF
once,TRBV3-1/TRBV3-2,TRBJ1-2,CASSQGGQTNNYGYTF
NA,TRBV11-2,TRBJ1-3,CASSLDREVSPLYF
NA,TRBV5-1,TRBJ1-5,CASSPGGTGYDQPQHF
NA,TRBV5-1,TRBJ1-6,CASSFSGRVNNSPLHF